The rows below give T cell receptor beta chains drawn from one sample of a study of blood T cell repertoires in COVID-19. Some clones are missing from TCRdb's copy, which holds only in-frame ones; the method was immunoSEQ multiplex PCR. The sample includes nearly 350,000 clones, approximately 87% of them seen just once. Input material: peripheral blood. Receptors were obtained from a woman between 50 and 59 years old with COVID-19, enrolled during active disease. The CDR3 runs from the conserved cysteine through the conserved F or W. The order of the fields is D gene, clone size, J gene, V gene, CDR3 protein, CDR3 DNA. The D gene is left open where the match is weak. Clone size is not always given. Where it is, it says once, few, many or a class for expanded clones.

>-|few|TRBJ2-7|TRBV19
CASSATSSSYEQYF
TGTGCCAGTAGTGCGACTAGTTCCTCCTACGAGCAGTACTTC
>-|-|TRBJ1-6|TRBV9
CASTLGADVYNSPLHF
TGTGCCAGCACCCTTGGGGCCGACGTATATAATTCACCCCTCCACTTT
>TRBD1|-|TRBJ2-7|TRBV5-1
CASSRTGIPYEQYF
TGCGCCAGCAGCAGGACAGGGATCCCCTACGAGCAGTACTTC
>-|-|TRBJ2-1|TRBV7-9
CATRRVYEQFF
TGTGCCACACGGAGGGTCTATGAGCAGTTCTTC
>-|-|TRBJ1-2|TRBV18
CASSLQGLYGYTF
TGTGCCAGCTCACTCCAGGGACTCTATGGCTACACCTTC
>-|-|TRBJ1-2|TRBV4-2
CASSQTVFGYGYTF
TGTGCCAGCAGCCAGACAGTCTTCGGCTATGGCTACACCTTC
>TRBD2|-|TRBJ2-1|TRBV7-9
CASSLAGLAYEQFF
TGTGCCAGCAGCCTAGCTGGACTAGCCTATGAGCAGTTCTTC
>TRBD1|few|TRBJ2-7|TRBV6-5
CASTSGTGGYEQYF
TGTGCCAGCACCTCCGGGACAGGGGGCTACGAGCAGTACTTC
>-|-|TRBJ2-3|TRBV6-5
CASSSDITDTQYF
TGTGCCAGCAGTTCCGACATCACAGATACGCAGTATTTT
>TRBD1|once|TRBJ1-3|TRBV5-1
CASSSAGTGFGNTIYF
TGCGCCAGCAGCTCAGCCGGGACAGGGTTTGGAAACACCATATATTTT
>-|-|TRBJ2-1|TRBV3-1/TRBV3-2
CASSQGASSAHSYNEQFF
TGTGCCAGCAGCCAAGGCGCCTCTAGCGCCCATAGCTACAATGAGCAGTTCTTC
>TRBD1|-|TRBJ2-1|TRBV28
CASSSTGTGLNEQFF
TGTGCCAGCAGTTCGACCGGGACAGGGCTTAATGAGCAGTTCTTC
>TRBD2|-|TRBJ2-7|TRBV15
CATSRGPAGVFYEQYF
TGTGCCACCAGCAGAGGACCAGCGGGAGTTTTCTACGAGCAGTACTTC
>-|-|TRBJ1-1|TRBV10-2
CASRPRENTEAFF
TGCGCCAGCCGTCCTCGGGAGAACACTGAAGCTTTCTTT
>TRBD2|-|TRBJ2-7|TRBV6-5
CASSSLAGEGSEQYF
TGTGCCAGCAGTTCCCTTGCGGGAGAGGGGAGCGAGCAGTACTTC
>TRBD1|-|TRBJ1-2|TRBV29-1
CSVPSPGTDGGYGYTF
TGCAGCGTTCCGAGCCCCGGGACAGATGGGGGTTATGGCTACACCTTC
>-|-|TRBJ1-6|TRBV30
CAWGLPSSYNSPLHF
TGTGCCTGGGGGCTACCGAGCTCCTATAATTCACCCCTCCACTTT
>TRBD1|-|TRBJ1-5|TRBV27
CASRSDRGYNQPQHF
TGTGCCAGCAGGTCCGACAGGGGCTACAATCAGCCCCAGCATTTT
>TRBD1|-|TRBJ1-5|TRBV19
CATNGGTGGFMNQPQHF
TGTGCCACCAACGGGGGGACAGGGGGCTTTATGAATCAGCCCCAGCATTTT
>-|-|TRBJ1-1|TRBV19
CASSLTGYTEAFF
TGTGCCAGTAGCTTAACAGGGTACACTGAAGCTTTCTTT
>-|-|TRBJ1-3|TRBV29-1
CSVHRENTIYF
TGCAGCGTACACAGGGAAAACACCATATATTTT
>-|few|TRBJ1-2|TRBV5-4
CASSLSGGGKTGGYTF
TGTGCCAGCAGCTTGTCGGGGGGAGGGAAAACTGGTGGCTACACCTTC
>TRBD1|few|TRBJ2-3|TRBV5-6
CASSFRGPVPGTQYF
TGTGCCAGCAGCTTTAGGGGGCCGGTTCCGGGTACGCAGTATTTT
>TRBD2|-|TRBJ2-3|TRBV28
CASSFWPTSGSTDTQYF
TGTGCCAGCAGTTTTTGGCCCACTAGCGGGAGCACAGATACGCAGTATTTT
>-|-|TRBJ2-3|TRBV30
CAWSRGRGVSTDTQYF
TGTGCCTGGAGTAGGGGCAGGGGAGTGTCCACAGATACGCAGTATTTT